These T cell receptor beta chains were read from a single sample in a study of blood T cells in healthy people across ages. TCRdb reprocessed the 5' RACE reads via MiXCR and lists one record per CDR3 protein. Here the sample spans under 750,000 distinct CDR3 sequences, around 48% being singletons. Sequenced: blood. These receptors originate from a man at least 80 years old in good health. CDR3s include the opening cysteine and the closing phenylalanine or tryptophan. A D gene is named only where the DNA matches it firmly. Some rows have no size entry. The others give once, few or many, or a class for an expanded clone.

CDR3 protein: CASSSRTGGSTDTQYF; CDR3 DNA: TGTGCCAGCAGTTCTCGGACAGGGGGAAGCACAGATACGCAGTATTTT; J gene: TRBJ2-3; D gene: TRBD1; V gene: TRBV6-5; clone size: many
CDR3 protein: CATRDQETQYF; CDR3 DNA: TGTGCCACCCGAGACCAAGAGACCCAGTACTTC; J gene: TRBJ2-5; D gene: .; V gene: TRBV3-1; clone size: .
CDR3 protein: CASSQDATLVYEQYF; CDR3 DNA: TGCGCCAGCAGCCAAGATGCGACTCTAGTCTACGAGCAGTACTTC; J gene: TRBJ2-7; D gene: .; V gene: TRBV4-3; clone size: .
CDR3 protein: CSVTIRGTDTQYF; CDR3 DNA: TGCAGCGTTACGATCCGGGGCACAGATACGCAGTATTTT; J gene: TRBJ2-3; D gene: .; V gene: TRBV29-1; clone size: .
CDR3 protein: CASSLEVSHSYNSPLHF; CDR3 DNA: TGTGCCAGCAGCTTAGAAGTCAGCCACTCCTATAATTCACCCCTCCACTTT; J gene: TRBJ1-6; D gene: .; V gene: TRBV7-2; clone size: few
CDR3 protein: CTSSEGEWGEQFF; CDR3 DNA: TGTACCAGCAGTGAAGGGGAATGGGGTGAGCAGTTCTTC; J gene: TRBJ2-1; D gene: .; V gene: TRBV6-1; clone size: .
CDR3 protein: CSASASGGGQETQYF; CDR3 DNA: TGCAGTGCTAGTGCTAGCGGGGGGGGGCAAGAGACCCAGTACTTC; J gene: TRBJ2-5; D gene: TRBD2; V gene: TRBV20-1; clone size: .
CDR3 protein: CASSYSTATDTQYF; CDR3 DNA: TGTGCCAGCAGTTACTCGACGGCCACAGATACGCAGTATTTT; J gene: TRBJ2-3; D gene: .; V gene: TRBV6-5; clone size: many
CDR3 protein: CASAASGAINQPQHF; CDR3 DNA: TGTGCCAGCGCCGCCTCGGGGGCGATCAATCAGCCCCAGCATTTT; J gene: TRBJ1-5; D gene: .; V gene: TRBV7-9; clone size: few
CDR3 protein: CASTRGLEVNRADEQFF; CDR3 DNA: TGTGCCAGCACCCGGGGACTAGAGGTGAACCGGGCGGATGAGCAGTTCTTC; J gene: TRBJ2-1; D gene: TRBD2; V gene: TRBV2; clone size: few
CDR3 protein: CSANRNYEQYF; CDR3 DNA: TGCAGTGCTAACAGAAACTACGAGCAGTACTTC; J gene: TRBJ2-7; D gene: .; V gene: TRBV20-1; clone size: few
CDR3 protein: CASRATSGGFNEQFF; CDR3 DNA: TGTGCCAGCAGGGCTACTAGCGGGGGGTTCAATGAGCAGTTCTTC; J gene: TRBJ2-1; D gene: TRBD2; V gene: TRBV12-3/TRBV12-4; clone size: .
CDR3 protein: CASSYRTAYNSPLHF; CDR3 DNA: TGTGCCAGCAGTTATCGCACAGCTTATAATTCACCCCTCCACTTT; J gene: TRBJ1-6; D gene: .; V gene: TRBV6-5; clone size: .
CDR3 protein: CASSLALETGFADTQYF; CDR3 DNA: TGCGCCAGCAGCTTGGCCTTGGAGACAGGGTTTGCAGATACGCAGTATTTT; J gene: TRBJ2-3; D gene: TRBD1; V gene: TRBV5-1; clone size: .
CDR3 protein: CASSVLSSYNEQFF; CDR3 DNA: TGTGCCAGCAGTGTCCTTTCGAGCTACAATGAGCAGTTCTTC; J gene: TRBJ2-1; D gene: .; V gene: TRBV2; clone size: .
CDR3 protein: CASSLQTSSYNEQFF; CDR3 DNA: TGTGCCAGCAGCTTACAGACTAGCTCTTACAATGAGCAGTTCTTC; J gene: TRBJ2-1; D gene: TRBD2; V gene: TRBV7-3; clone size: .
CDR3 protein: CASSPRLIARPMTGELFF; CDR3 DNA: TGTGCCAGCAGCCCCCGGTTGATAGCGCGACCTATGACCGGGGAGCTGTTTTTT; J gene: TRBJ2-2; D gene: .; V gene: TRBV7-2; clone size: .
CDR3 protein: CASSLARLGGEQYF; CDR3 DNA: TGTGCCAGCAGCTTAGCGCGCTTGGGGGGCGAGCAGTACTTC; J gene: TRBJ2-7; D gene: .; V gene: TRBV7-2; clone size: few
CDR3 protein: CASIRDRGRVNTEAFF; CDR3 DNA: TGTGCCAGCATCCGGGACAGGGGGCGAGTGAACACTGAAGCTTTCTTT; J gene: TRBJ1-1; D gene: TRBD1; V gene: TRBV7-2; clone size: few
CDR3 protein: CAWSVDRPGTDTQYF; CDR3 DNA: TGTGCCTGGAGTGTTGACCGCCCCGGAACAGATACGCAGTATTTT; J gene: TRBJ2-3; D gene: .; V gene: TRBV30; clone size: few
CDR3 protein: CSAKAGQYNEQFF; CDR3 DNA: TGCAGTGCGAAAGCGGGACAATACAATGAGCAGTTCTTC; J gene: TRBJ2-1; D gene: .; V gene: TRBV20-1; clone size: few
CDR3 protein: CASSVGGTSHNEQFF; CDR3 DNA: TGTGCCAGCAGCGTAGGGGGGACTAGCCACAATGAGCAGTTCTTC; J gene: TRBJ2-1; D gene: TRBD2; V gene: TRBV9; clone size: few
CDR3 protein: CASSRTAVYQPQHF; CDR3 DNA: TGTGCCAGCAGTAGGACCGCCGTTTATCAGCCCCAGCATTTT; J gene: TRBJ1-5; D gene: .; V gene: TRBV6-6; clone size: .
CDR3 protein: CSARTGSEAFF; CDR3 DNA: TGCAGTGCTAGGACGGGCTCTGAAGCTTTCTTT; J gene: TRBJ1-1; D gene: .; V gene: TRBV20-1; clone size: .
CDR3 protein: CSAILGNQPQHF; CDR3 DNA: TGCAGTGCTATACTGGGGAATCAGCCCCAGCATTTT; J gene: TRBJ1-5; D gene: .; V gene: TRBV20-1; clone size: .
CDR3 protein: CASSYGEFYEQYF; CDR3 DNA: TGTGCCAGCAGTTACGGGGAATTCTACGAGCAGTACTTC; J gene: TRBJ2-7; D gene: .; V gene: TRBV6-2/TRBV6-3; clone size: once
CDR3 protein: CSVESVTDTQYF; CDR3 DNA: TGCAGCGTTGAATCAGTGACAGATACGCAGTATTTT; J gene: TRBJ2-3; D gene: .; V gene: TRBV29-1; clone size: .
CDR3 protein: CASSQWRLAGGRNEQFF; CDR3 DNA: TGTGCCAGCAGCCAGTGGAGACTAGCGGGAGGTCGCAATGAGCAGTTCTTC; J gene: TRBJ2-1; D gene: TRBD2; V gene: TRBV14; clone size: .
CDR3 protein: CSVEDGPGYGYTF; CDR3 DNA: TGCAGCGTTGAAGATGGTCCGGGCTATGGCTACACCTTC; J gene: TRBJ1-2; D gene: .; V gene: TRBV29-1; clone size: many
CDR3 protein: CSARDLLGTAIQPQHF; CDR3 DNA: TGCAGTGCTAGAGATCTTTTGGGGACAGCCATTCAGCCCCAGCATTTT; J gene: TRBJ1-5; D gene: TRBD1; V gene: TRBV20-1; clone size: .
CDR3 protein: CASSLEAGQGGSPLHF; CDR3 DNA: TGCGCCAGCAGCTTGGAAGCTGGGCAGGGAGGTTCACCCCTCCACTTT; J gene: TRBJ1-6; D gene: .; V gene: TRBV5-1; clone size: few
CDR3 protein: CATSRDTSGSNEQFF; CDR3 DNA: TGTGCCACCAGCAGAGATACTAGCGGGAGTAATGAGCAGTTCTTC; J gene: TRBJ2-1; D gene: TRBD2; V gene: TRBV15; clone size: few